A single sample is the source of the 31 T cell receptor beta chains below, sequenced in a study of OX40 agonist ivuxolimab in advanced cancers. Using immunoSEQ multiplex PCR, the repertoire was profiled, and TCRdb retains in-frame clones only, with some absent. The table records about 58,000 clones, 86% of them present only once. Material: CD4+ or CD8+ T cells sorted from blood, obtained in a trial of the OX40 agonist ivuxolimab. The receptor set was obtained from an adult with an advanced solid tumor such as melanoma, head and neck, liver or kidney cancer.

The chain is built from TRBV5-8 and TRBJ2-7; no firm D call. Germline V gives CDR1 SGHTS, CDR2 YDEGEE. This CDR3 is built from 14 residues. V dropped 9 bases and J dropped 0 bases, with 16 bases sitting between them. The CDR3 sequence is CATAKGASSYEQYF. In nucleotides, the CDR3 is TGTGCCACCGCCAAGGGTGCGAGCTCCTACGAGCAGTACTTC.

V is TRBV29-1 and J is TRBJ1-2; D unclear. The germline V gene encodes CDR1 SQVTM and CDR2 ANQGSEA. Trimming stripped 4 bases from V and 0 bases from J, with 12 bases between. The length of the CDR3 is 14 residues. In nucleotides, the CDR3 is TGCAGCGTTGTTTTCCCAGAAGCTAACTATGGCTACACCTTC. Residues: CSVVFPEANYGYTF.

For the CDR3, the DNA is TGCGCCAGCAGCTTGGCCAGGGCGAACACTGAAGCTTTCTTT. This codes for CASSLARANTEAFF. J is TRBJ1-1 and V is TRBV5-1; D might be TRBD1 (5 bases). Germline loops: CDR1 SGHRS, CDR2 YFSETQ. V was trimmed by 0 bases and J by 1 base, leaving 7 bases between them. The CDR3 is 14 amino acids.

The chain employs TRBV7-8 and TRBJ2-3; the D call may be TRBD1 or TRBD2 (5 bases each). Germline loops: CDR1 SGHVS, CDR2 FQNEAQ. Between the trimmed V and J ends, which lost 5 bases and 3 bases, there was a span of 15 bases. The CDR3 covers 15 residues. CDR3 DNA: TGTGCCAGCAGCCTAGATGGGGACCGGACAGATACGCAGTATTTT. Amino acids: CASSLDGDRTDTQYF.

The CDR3 spells CASSPLPSSGNTIYF. CDR3 bases: TGTGCCAGCTCACCACTTCCGAGCTCTGGAAACACCATATATTTT. The gene calls are TRBV18 and TRBJ1-3; no firm D call. The CDR3 is 15 residues long. CDR1 KGHSH and CDR2 LQKENI come from the germline V gene. Trimming took 1 base from V and 0 from J, leaving 7 bases between them.

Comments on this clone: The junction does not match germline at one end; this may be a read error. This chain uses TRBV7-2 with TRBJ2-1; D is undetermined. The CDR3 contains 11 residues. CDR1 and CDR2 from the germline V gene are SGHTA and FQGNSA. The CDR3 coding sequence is TGTGCCAGCAGCTTATGGCTAGTTACGATCTTC. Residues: CASSLWLVTIF.

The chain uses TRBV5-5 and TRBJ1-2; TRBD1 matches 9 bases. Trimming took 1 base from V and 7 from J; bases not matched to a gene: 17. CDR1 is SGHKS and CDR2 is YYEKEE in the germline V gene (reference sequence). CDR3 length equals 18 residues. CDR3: CASSLSPRDRASWGGYTF. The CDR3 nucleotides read TGTGCCAGCAGCTTGTCTCCCCGGGACAGGGCCTCGTGGGGTGGCTACACCTTC.

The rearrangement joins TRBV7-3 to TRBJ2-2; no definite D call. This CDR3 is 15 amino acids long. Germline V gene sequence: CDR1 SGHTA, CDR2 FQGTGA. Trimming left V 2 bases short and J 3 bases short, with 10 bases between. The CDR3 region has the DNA TGTGCCAGCAGCTTACAGTACTCTGACACCGGGGAGCTGTTTTTT. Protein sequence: CASSLQYSDTGELFF.

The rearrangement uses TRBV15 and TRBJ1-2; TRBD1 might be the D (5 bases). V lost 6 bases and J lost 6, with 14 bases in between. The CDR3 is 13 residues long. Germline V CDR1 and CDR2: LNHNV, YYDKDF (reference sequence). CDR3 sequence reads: CATRGGALHGYTF. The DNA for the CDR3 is TGTGCCACCAGGGGTGGGGCCCTCCATGGCTACACCTTC.

Written as DNA, the CDR3 is TGTGCCAGCAGCTTGGCGGGACGAAGGGAGACCCAGTACTTC. Protein product: CASSLAGRRETQYF. The genes are TRBV7-9 and TRBJ2-5, with D tentatively TRBD2 (6 bases). The CDR3 totals 14 residues. In germline, CDR1 is SEHNR, CDR2 FQNEAQ (reference sequence). V was pared by 3 bases and J by 5 bases, with 13 bases between.

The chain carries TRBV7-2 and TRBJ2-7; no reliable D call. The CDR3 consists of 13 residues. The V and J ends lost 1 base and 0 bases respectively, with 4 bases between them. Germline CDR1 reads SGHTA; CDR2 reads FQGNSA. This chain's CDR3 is CASSLDSSYEQYF. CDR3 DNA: TGTGCCAGCAGCTTAGATTCCTCCTACGAGCAGTACTTC. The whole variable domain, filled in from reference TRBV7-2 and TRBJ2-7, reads GAGVSQSPSNKVTEKGKDVELRCDPISGHTALYWYRQSLGQGLEFLIYFQGNSAPDKSGLPSDRFSAERTGGSVSTLTIQRTQQEDSAVYLCASSLDSSYEQYFGPGTRLTVT.

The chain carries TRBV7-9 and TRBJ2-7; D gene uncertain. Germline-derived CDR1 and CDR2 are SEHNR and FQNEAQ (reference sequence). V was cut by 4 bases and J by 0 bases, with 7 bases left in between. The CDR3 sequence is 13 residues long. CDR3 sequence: CASSSPSSYEQYF. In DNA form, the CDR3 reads TGTGCCAGCAGCTCGCCCAGCTCCTACGAGCAGTACTTC.

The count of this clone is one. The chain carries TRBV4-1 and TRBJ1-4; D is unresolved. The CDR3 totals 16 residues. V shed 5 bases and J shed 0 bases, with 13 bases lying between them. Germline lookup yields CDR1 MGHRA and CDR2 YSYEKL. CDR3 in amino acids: CASSKRADATNEKLFF. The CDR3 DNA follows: TGCGCCAGCAGCAAACGGGCTGACGCAACTAATGAAAAACTGTTTTTT.

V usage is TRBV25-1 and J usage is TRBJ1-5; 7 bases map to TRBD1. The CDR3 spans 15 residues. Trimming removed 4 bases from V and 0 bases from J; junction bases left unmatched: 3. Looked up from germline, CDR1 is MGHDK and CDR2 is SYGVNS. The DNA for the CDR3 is TGTGCCAGCAGTGGACAGGGATCTAGCAATCAGCCCCAGCATTTT. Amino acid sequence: CASSGQGSSNQPQHF.

Here the CDR3 reads CASVGGENSPLHF. The CDR3 DNA reads TGTGCCAGCGTGGGGGGGGAGAATTCACCCCTCCACTTT. The rearrangement links TRBV2 to TRBJ1-6, with a tentative D call TRBD1 (5 bases). This CDR3 is 13 amino acids long. V was shortened by 8 bases and J by 7 bases, with 12 bases between the two germline ends. The germline V gene has CDR1 SNHLY and CDR2 FYNNEI.

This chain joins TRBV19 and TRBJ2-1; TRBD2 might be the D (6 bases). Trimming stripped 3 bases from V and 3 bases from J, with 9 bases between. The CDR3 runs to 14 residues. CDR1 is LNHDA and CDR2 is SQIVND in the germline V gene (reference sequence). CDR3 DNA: TGTGCCAGTAGTATGCGGCGGGACTACAATGAGCAGTTCTTC. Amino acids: CASSMRRDYNEQFF.

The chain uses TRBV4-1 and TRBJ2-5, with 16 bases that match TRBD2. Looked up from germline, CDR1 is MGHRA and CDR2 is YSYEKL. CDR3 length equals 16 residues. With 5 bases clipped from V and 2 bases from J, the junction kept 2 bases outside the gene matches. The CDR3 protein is CASSSGLAGGQETQYF. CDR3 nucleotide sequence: TGCGCCAGCAGCTCGGGACTAGCGGGGGGGCAAGAGACCCAGTACTTC.

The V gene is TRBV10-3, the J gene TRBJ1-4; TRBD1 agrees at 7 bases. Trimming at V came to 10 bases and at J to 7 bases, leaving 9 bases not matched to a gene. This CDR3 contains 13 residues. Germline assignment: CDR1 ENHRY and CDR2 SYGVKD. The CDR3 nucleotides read TGTGCCACCGCCAGGGGGATCTCTGAAAAACTGTTTTTT. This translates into CATARGISEKLFF.

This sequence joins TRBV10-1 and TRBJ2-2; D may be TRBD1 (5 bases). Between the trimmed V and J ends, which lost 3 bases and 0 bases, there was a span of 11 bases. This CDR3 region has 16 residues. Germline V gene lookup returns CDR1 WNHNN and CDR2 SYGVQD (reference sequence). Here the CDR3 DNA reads TGCGCCAGCAGTGATTGGGGCCTTCCGAACACCGGGGAGCTGTTTTTT. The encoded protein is CASSDWGLPNTGELFF.

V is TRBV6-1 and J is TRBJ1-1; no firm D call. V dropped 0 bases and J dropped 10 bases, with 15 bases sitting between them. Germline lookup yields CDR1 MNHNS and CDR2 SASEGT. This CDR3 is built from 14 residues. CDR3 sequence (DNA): TGTGCCAGCAGTGAAGCGGTACAGACGTCGGGAGCTTTCTTT. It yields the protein CASSEAVQTSGAFF.

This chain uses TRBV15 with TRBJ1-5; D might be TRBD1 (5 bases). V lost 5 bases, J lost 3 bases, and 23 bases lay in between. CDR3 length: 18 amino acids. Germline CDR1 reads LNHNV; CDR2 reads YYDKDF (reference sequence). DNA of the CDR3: TGTGCCACCAGCCGACAACCGATCACAGGCCAATTCAATCAGCCCCAGCATTTT. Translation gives CATSRQPITGQFNQPQHF.

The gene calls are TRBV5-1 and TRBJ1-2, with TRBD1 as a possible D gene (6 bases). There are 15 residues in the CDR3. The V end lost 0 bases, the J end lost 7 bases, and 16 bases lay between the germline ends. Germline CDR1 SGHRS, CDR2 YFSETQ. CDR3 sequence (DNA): TGCGCCAGCAGCTTGGTTACAGGGTATACGAGTGGCTACACCTTC. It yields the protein CASSLVTGYTSGYTF.

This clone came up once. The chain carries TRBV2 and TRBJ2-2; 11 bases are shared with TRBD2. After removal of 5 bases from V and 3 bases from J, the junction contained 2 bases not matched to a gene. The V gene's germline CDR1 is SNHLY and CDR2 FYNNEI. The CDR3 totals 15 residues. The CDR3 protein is CASSLAGGDTGELFF. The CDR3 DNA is TGTGCCAGCAGTCTAGCGGGGGGAGACACCGGGGAGCTGTTTTTT.

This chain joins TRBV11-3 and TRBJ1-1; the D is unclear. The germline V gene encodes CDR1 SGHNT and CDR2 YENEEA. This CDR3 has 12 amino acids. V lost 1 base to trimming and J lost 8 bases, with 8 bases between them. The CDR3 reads CASSLGSGEAFF. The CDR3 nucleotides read TGTGCCAGCAGCTTAGGGTCCGGAGAAGCTTTCTTT.

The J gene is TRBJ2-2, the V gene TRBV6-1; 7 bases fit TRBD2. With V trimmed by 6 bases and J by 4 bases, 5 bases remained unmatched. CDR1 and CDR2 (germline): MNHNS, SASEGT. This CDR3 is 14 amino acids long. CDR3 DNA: TGTGCCAGCAGAACGGGGGAGGGCACCGGGGAGCTGTTTTTT. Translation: CASRTGEGTGELFF.

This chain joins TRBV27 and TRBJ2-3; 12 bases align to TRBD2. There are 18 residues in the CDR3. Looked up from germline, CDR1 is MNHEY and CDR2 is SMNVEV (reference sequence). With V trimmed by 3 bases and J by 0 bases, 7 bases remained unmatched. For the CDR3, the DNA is TGTGCCAGCAGTTTTCGGCTAGCGGGGGGGACAAGCACAGATACGCAGTATTTT. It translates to CASSFRLAGGTSTDTQYF.

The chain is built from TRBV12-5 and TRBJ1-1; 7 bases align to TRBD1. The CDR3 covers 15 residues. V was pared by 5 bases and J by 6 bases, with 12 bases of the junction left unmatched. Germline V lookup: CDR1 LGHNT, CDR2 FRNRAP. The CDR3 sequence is CASGPREGAASEAFF. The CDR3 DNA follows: TGTGCTAGTGGTCCTAGGGAGGGGGCGGCTTCTGAAGCTTTCTTT.

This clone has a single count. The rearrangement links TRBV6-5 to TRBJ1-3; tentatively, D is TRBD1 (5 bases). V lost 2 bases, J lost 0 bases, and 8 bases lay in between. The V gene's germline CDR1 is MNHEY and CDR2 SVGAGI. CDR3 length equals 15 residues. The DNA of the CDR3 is TGTGCCAGCAGTTACCAGGGTTCCTCTGGAAACACCATATATTTT. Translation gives CASSYQGSSGNTIYF.

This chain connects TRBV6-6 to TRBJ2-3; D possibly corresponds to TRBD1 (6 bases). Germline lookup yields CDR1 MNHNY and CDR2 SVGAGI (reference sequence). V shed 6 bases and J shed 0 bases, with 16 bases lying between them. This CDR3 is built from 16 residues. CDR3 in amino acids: CASSLPSGESTDTQYF. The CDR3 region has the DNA TGTGCCAGCAGCTTGCCCTCAGGGGAAAGCACAGATACGCAGTATTTT.

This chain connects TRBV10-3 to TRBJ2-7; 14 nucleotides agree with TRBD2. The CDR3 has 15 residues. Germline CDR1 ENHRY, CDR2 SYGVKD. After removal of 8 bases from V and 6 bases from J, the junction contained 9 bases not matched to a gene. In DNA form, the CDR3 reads TGTGCCATCGGGACTAGCGGGGGCCGGGTGGGCGAGCAGTACTTC. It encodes CAIGTSGGRVGEQYF.

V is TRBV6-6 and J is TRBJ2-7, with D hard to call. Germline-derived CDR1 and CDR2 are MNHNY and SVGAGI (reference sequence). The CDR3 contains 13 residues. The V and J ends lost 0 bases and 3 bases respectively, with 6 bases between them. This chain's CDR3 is CASSYSGFYEQYF. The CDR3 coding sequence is TGTGCCAGCAGTTACTCGGGATTCTACGAGCAGTACTTC.